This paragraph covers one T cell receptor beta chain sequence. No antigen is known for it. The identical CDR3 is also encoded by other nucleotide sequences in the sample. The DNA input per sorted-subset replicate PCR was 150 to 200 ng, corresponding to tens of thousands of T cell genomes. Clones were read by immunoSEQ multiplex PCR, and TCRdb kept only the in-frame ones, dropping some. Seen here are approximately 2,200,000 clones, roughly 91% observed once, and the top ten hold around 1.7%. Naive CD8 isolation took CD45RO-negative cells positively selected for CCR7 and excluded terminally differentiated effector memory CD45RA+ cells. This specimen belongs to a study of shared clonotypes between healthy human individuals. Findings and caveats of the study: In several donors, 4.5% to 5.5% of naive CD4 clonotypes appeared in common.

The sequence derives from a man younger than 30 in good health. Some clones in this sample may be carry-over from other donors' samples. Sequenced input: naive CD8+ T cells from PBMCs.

The CDR3 DNA reads TGTGCCTGGAGTGTACTTCTAAGGACAGGGGAAAAACTGTTTTTT. This codes for CAWSVLLRTGEKLFF. The rearrangement joins TRBV30 to TRBJ1-4; 8 bases fit TRBD1. After removal of 0 bases from V and 8 bases from J, the junction contained 8 bases not matched to a gene. CDR1 is GTSNPN and CDR2 is SVGIG in the germline V gene (reference sequence). The CDR3 runs to 15 residues.